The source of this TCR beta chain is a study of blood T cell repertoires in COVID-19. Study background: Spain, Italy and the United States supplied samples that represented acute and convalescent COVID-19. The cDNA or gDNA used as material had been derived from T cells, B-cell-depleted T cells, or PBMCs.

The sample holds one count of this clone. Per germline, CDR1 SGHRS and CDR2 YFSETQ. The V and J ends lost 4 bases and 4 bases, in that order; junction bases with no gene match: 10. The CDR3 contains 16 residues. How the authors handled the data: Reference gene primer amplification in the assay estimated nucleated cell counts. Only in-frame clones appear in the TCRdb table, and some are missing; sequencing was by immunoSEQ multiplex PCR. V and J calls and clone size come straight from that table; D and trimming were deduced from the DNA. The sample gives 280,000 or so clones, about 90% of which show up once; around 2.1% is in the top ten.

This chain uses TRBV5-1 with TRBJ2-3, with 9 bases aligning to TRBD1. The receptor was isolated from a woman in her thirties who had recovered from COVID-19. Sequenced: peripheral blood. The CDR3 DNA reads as TGCGCCAGCAGCCCCAACCCGGGACAGGGTTCAGATACGCAGTATTTT. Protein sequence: CASSPNPGQGSDTQYF.